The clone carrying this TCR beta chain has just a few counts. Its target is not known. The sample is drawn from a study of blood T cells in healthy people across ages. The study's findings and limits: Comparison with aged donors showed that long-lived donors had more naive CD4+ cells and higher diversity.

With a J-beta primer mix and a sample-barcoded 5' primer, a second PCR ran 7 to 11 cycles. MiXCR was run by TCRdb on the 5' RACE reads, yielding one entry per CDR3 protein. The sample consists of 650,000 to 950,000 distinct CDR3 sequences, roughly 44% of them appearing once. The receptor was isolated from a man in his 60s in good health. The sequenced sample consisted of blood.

The chain's CDR3 is CASKKTGGAGTDTQYF. In nucleotides, the CDR3 is TGTGCCAGCAAGAAGACAGGGGGCGCGGGCACAGATACGCAGTATTTT. The J gene is TRBJ2-3, the V gene TRBV7-9; 10 bases match TRBD1. This CDR3 region has 16 residues. The V gene's germline CDR1 is SEHNR and CDR2 FQNEAQ (reference sequence). The V gene end was trimmed by 7 bases and the J gene end by 1 base; junction bases not matched to a gene: 8.